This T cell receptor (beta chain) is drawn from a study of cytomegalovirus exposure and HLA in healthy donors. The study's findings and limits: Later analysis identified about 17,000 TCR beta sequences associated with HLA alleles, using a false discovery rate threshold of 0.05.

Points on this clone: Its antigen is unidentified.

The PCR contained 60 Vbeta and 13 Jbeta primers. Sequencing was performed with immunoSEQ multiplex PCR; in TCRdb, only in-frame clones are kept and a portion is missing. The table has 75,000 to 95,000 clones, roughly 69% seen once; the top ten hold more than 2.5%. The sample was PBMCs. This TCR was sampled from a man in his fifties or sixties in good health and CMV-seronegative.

CDR3 residues: CASSLGDTYQPQHF. CDR3 in DNA: TGTGCCAGCAGCTTGGGGGACACCTATCAGCCCCAGCATTTT. This chain connects TRBV5-5 to TRBJ1-5; tentatively, D is TRBD1 (6 bases). Trimming shortened V by 0 bases and J by 5 bases, and 9 bases separated the two germline ends. From germline, CDR1 is SGHKS and CDR2 YYEKEE (reference sequence). This CDR3 comprises 14 residues.